This TCR beta chain was identified during a study of T-cell memory formation after mild COVID-19. There are 15 residues in the CDR3. Germline-derived CDR1 and CDR2 are SGHRS and YFSETQ. V lost 0 bases and J lost 7; bases outside the gene matches: 6. TCRdb ran MiXCR on the 5' RACE reads and lists one entry per CDR3 protein. The data contain hundreds of thousands of distinct CDR3 sequences, 20% to 30% of them singletons. This TCR came from an adult woman who had mild COVID-19 (a few samples of this study predate the infection). Cell type and time point are not known. V gene TRBV5-1 combines with J gene TRBJ2-1, with 8 positions matching TRBD2. Sequencing input: PBMCs or a T cell subset sorted from them (not recorded which). CDR3 amino acids: CASSLGSGEANEQFF. The CDR3 nucleotides are TGCGCCAGCAGCTTGGGTAGCGGGGAGGCGAATGAGCAGTTCTTC.